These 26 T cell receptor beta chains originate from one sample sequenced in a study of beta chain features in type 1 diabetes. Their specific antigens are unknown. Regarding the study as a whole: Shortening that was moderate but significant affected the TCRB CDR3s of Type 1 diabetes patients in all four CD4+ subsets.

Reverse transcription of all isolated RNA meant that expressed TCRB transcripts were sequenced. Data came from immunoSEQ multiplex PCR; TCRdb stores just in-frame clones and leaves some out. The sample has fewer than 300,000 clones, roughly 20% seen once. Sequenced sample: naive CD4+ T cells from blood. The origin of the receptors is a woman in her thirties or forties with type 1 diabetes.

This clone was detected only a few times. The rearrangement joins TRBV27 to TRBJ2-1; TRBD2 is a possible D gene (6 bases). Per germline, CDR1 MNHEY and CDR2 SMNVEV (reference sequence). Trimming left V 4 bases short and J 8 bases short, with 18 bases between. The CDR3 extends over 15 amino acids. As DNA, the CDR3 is TGTGCCAGCAGTTATGTGCCCGGGGGAGGCGATGAGCAGTTCTTC. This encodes CASSYVPGGGDEQFF.

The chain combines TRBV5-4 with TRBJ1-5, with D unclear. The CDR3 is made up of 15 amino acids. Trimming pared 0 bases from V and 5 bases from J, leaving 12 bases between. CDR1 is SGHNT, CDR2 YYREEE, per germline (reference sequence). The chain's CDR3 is CASSLGPGKDQPQHF. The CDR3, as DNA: TGTGCCAGCAGCTTGGGCCCGGGAAAGGATCAGCCCCAGCATTTT.

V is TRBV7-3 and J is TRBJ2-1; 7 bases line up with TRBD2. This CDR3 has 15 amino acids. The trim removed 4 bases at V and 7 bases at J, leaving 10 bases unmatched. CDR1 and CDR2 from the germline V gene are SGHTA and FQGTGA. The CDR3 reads CASSWASGTFNEQFF. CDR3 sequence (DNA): TGTGCCAGCAGCTGGGCTAGCGGTACTTTTAATGAGCAGTTCTTC.

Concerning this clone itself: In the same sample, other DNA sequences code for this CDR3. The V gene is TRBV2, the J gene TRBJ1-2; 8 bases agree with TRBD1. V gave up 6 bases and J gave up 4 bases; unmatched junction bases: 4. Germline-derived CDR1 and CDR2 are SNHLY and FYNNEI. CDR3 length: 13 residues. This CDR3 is CASSGQGGYGYTF. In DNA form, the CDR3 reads TGTGCCAGCAGCGGACAGGGAGGCTATGGCTACACCTTC.

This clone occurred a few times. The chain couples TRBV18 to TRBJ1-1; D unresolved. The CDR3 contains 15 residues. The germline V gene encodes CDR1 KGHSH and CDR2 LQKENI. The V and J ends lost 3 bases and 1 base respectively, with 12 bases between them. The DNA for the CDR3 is TGTGCCAGCTCACCGCCTTCTGACACGAACACTGAAGCTTTCTTT. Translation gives CASSPPSDTNTEAFF.

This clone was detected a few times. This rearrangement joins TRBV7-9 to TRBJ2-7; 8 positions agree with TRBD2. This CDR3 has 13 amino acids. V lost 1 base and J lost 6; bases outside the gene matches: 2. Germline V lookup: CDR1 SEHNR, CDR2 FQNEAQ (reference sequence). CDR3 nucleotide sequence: TGTGCCAGCAGCTTAGTACGGGAGGGCGAGCAGTACTTC. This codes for CASSLVREGEQYF.

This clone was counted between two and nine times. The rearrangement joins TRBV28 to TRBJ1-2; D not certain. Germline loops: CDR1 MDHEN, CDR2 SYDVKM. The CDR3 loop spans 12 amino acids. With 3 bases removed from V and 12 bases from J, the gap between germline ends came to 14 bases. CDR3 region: CASSFREFTNTF. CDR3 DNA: TGTGCCAGCAGTTTTCGGGAATTCACGAACACCTTC.

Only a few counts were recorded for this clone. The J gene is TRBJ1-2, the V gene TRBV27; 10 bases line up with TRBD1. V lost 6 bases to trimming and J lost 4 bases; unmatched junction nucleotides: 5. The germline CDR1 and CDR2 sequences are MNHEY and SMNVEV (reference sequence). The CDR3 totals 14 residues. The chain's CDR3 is CASSGGQGTYGYTF. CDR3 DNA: TGTGCCAGCAGCGGGGGACAGGGGACCTATGGCTACACCTTC.

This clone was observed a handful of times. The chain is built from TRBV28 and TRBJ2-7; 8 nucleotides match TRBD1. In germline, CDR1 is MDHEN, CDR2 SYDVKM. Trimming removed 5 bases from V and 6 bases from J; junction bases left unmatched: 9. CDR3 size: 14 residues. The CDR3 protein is CASSPSDREGEQYF. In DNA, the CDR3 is TGTGCCAGCAGTCCCTCGGACAGGGAAGGCGAGCAGTACTTC.

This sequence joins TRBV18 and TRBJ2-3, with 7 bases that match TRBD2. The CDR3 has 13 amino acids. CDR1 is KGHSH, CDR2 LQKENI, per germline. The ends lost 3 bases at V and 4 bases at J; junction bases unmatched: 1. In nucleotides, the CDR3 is TGTGCCAGCTCACCGGCGGGGGCAGATACGCAGTATTTT. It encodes CASSPAGADTQYF.

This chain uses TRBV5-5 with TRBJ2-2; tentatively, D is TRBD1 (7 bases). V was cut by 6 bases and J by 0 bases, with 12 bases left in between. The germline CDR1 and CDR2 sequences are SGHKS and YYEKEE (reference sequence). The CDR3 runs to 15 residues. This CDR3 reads CASTRGTANTGELFF. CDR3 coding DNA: TGTGCCAGCACCCGCGGGACAGCGAACACCGGGGAGCTGTTTTTT.

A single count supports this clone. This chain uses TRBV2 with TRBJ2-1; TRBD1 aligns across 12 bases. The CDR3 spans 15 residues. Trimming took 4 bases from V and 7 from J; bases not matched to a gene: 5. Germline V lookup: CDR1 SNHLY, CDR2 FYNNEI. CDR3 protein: CASSGDRGLRNEQFF. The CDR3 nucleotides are TGTGCCAGCAGTGGGGACAGGGGGCTGCGGAATGAGCAGTTCTTC. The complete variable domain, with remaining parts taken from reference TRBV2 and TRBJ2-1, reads EPEVTQTPSHQVTQMGQEVILRCVPISNHLYFYWYRQILGQKVEFLVSFYNNEISEKSEIFDDQFSVERPDGSNFTLKIRSTKLEDSAMYFCASSGDRGLRNEQFFGPGTRLTVL.

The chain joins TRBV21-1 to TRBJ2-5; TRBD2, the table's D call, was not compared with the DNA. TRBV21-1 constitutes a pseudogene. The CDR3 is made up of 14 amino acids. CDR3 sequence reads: CASPQRESPETQYF. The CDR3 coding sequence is TGTGCCAGCCCCCAACGGGAGTCCCCAGAGACCCAGTACTTC.

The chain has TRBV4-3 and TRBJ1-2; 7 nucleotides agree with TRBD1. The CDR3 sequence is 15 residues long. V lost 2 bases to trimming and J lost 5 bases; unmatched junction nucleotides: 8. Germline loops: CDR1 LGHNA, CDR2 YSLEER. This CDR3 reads CASSQSAGTAYGYTF. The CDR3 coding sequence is TGCGCCAGCAGCCAATCGGCGGGGACAGCTTATGGCTACACCTTC.

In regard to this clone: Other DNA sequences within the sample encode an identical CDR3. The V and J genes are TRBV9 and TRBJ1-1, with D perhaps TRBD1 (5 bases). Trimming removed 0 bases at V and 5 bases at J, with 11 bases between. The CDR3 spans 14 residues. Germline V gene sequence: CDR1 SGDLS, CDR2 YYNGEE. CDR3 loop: CASSVVGGETEAFF. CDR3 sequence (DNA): TGTGCCAGCAGCGTAGTGGGGGGAGAAACTGAAGCTTTCTTT.

CDR3 bases: TGTGCCAGCACCGAGGGCCCCCCTGGATACGGTACGCAGTATTTT. It encodes CASTEGPPGYGTQYF. The gene calls are TRBV2 and TRBJ2-3; D possibly corresponds to TRBD2 (5 bases). Germline lookup yields CDR1 SNHLY and CDR2 FYNNEI. The length of the CDR3 is 15 residues. The germline V and J ends were trimmed by 7 bases and 8 bases, with 22 bases remaining between them.

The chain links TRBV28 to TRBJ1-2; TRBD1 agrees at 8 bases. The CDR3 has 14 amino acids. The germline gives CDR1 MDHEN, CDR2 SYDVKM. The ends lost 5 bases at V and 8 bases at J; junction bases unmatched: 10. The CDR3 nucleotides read TGTGCCAGCAGTCCCATGCTACAGGGGGACGGCTACACCTTC. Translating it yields CASSPMLQGDGYTF.

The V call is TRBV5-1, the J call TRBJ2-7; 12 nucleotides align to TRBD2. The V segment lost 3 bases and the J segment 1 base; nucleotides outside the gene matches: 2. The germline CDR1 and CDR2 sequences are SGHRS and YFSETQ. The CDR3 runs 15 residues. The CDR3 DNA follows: TGCGCCAGCAGCTGGGGACTAGCGGGTTCCTACGAGCAGTACTTC. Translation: CASSWGLAGSYEQYF.

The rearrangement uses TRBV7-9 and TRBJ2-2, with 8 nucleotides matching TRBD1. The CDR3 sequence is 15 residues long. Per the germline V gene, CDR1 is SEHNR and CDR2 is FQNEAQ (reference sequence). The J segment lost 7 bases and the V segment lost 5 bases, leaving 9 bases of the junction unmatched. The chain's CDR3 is CASSARTGLGGELFF. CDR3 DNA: TGTGCCAGCAGCGCACGGACAGGGTTGGGCGGGGAGCTGTTTTTT.

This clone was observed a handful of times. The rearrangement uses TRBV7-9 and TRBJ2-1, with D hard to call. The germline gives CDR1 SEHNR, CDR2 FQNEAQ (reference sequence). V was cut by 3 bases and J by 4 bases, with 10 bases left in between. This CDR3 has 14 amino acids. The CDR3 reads CASSLRGFYNEQFF. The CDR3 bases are TGTGCCAGCAGCTTGAGAGGTTTTTACAATGAGCAGTTCTTC.

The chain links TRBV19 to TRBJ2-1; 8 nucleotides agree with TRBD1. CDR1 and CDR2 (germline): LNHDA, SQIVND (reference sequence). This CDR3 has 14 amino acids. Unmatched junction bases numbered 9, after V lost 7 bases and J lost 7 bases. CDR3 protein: CASNDGQGRNEQFF. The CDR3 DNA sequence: TGTGCCAGTAACGATGGACAGGGTCGGAATGAGCAGTTCTTC.

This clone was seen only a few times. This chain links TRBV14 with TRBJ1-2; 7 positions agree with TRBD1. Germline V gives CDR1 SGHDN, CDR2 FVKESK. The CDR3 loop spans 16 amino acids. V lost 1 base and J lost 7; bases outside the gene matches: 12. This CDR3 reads CASSQGSQGGRSGYTF. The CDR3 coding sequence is TGTGCCAGCAGCCAAGGATCCCAGGGGGGACGTAGTGGCTACACCTTC.

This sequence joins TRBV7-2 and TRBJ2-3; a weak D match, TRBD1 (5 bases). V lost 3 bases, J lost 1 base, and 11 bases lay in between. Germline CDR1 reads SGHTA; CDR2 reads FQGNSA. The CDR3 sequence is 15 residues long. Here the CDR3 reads CASSFVGQRTDTQYF. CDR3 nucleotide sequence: TGTGCCAGCAGCTTCGTGGGGCAGCGCACAGATACGCAGTATTTT. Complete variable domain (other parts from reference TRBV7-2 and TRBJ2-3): GAGVSQSPSNKVTEKGKDVELRCDPISGHTALYWYRQSLGQGLEFLIYFQGNSAPDKSGLPSDRFSAERTGGSVSTLTIQRTQQEDSAVYLCASSFVGQRTDTQYFGPGTRLTVL.

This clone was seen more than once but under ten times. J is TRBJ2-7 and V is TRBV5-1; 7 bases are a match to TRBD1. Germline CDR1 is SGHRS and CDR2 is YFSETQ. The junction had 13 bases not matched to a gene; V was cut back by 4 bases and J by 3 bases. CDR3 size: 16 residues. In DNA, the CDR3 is TGCGCCAGCAGCCTTAATTCACAGGGGATTGACTACGAGCAGTACTTC. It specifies CASSLNSQGIDYEQYF.

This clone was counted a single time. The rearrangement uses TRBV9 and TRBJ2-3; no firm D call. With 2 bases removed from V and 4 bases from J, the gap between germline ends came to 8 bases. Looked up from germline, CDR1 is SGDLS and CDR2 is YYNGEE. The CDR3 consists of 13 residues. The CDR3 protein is CASSVPGADTQYF. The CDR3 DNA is TGTGCCAGCAGCGTTCCAGGTGCAGATACGCAGTATTTT.

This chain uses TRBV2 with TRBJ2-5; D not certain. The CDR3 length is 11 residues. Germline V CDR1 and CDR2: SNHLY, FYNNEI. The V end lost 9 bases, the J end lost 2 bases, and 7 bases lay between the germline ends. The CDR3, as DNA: TGTGCCAGGACTGTACAAGAGACCCAGTACTTC. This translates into CARTVQETQYF.